This TCR beta chain comes out of a study of blood T cell repertoires in COVID-19. As handled by the study authors: Estimates of nucleated cell counts were drawn from the amplification of reference gene primers. Method: immunoSEQ multiplex PCR; TCRdb's copy keeps in-frame clones and lacks some. From that table come the V and J calls and clone size; the DNA was used to work out D and trimming. There are 250,000 or so clones in the sample; about 85% occur only once, and under 4% lies in the top ten. Trimming removed 1 base from V and 1 base from J, with 10 bases in between. The CDR3 runs to 15 residues. Germline V gives CDR1 LGHNA, CDR2 YNFKEQ.

The chain uses TRBV4-2 and TRBJ1-1; no definite D call. The origin of this receptor is a man aged 18-30 years with active or convalescent COVID-19. The sample taken for sequencing was peripheral blood. CDR3 residues: CASSQGTLENTEAFF. The CDR3 coding sequence is TGTGCCAGCAGCCAAGGCACACTAGAGAACACTGAAGCTTTCTTT.